Shown below are 17 T cell receptor beta chains from a single sample sequenced in a study of vaccination effects on CD4 cells after COVID-19. Around day 10 of culture, CD4+ T cells were separated out. Only in-frame clones appear in the TCRdb table, and some are missing; sequencing was by immunoSEQ multiplex PCR. The sample contains about 53,000 clones, roughly 80% of which appear only once. For these TCRs, the target antigens are not known. This material consisted of CD4+ T cells from PBMCs cultured without peptide, taken before COVID-19 vaccination. The receptors come from a human donor who received a COVID-19 vaccine.

The chain has TRBV7-6 and TRBJ2-3, with 14 bases aligning to TRBD2. V lost 3 bases to trimming and J lost 9 bases; unmatched junction nucleotides: 8. CDR3 length: 16 residues. Germline-derived CDR1 and CDR2 are SGHVS and FNYEAQ. In DNA, the CDR3 is TGTGCCAGCAGCTTTGGGACTAGCGGGGGCCTTTTCACGCAGTATTTT. Translating gives CASSFGTSGGLFTQYF.

This clone was seen more than once but under ten times. The gene calls are TRBV10-3 and TRBJ2-2, with 8 positions matching TRBD1. This CDR3 is built from 15 residues. Unmatched junction bases numbered 7, after V lost 6 bases and J lost 4 bases. Germline V lookup: CDR1 ENHRY, CDR2 SYGVKD. The CDR3: CAIREGQGGTGELFF. DNA of the CDR3: TGTGCCATCAGAGAAGGACAGGGAGGCACCGGGGAGCTGTTTTTT.

The chain recombines TRBV7-3 with TRBJ2-1; 12 bases agree with TRBD2. The germline V gene has CDR1 SGHTA and CDR2 FQGTGA. The CDR3 is made up of 17 amino acids. The trim removed 2 bases at V and 7 bases at J, leaving 9 bases unmatched. The CDR3 DNA follows: TGTGCCAGCAGCTTAGCCGCCCTAGCGGGGGGGCAGAATGAGCAGTTCTTC. The encoded protein is CASSLAALAGGQNEQFF.

The chain combines TRBV3-1 (or the pseudogene TRBV3-2) with TRBJ1-5; D not resolved. The CDR3 runs to 12 residues. The germline V and J ends were trimmed by 5 bases and 2 bases, with 4 bases remaining between them. Germline assignment: CDR1 LGHDT and CDR2 YNNKEL (reference sequence). The CDR3 sequence is CASSYRNQPQHF. As DNA, the CDR3 is TGTGCCAGCAGCTACCGCAATCAGCCCCAGCATTTT.

V gene TRBV10-1 combines with J gene TRBJ1-6, with D perhaps matching TRBD1 (5 bases). CDR1 and CDR2 (germline): WNHNN, SYGVQD (reference sequence). This CDR3 has 13 amino acids. V lost 6 bases, J lost 4 bases, and 7 bases lay in between. The CDR3 nucleotides read TGCGCCAGCAGCGGACATTATAATTCACCCCTCCACTTT. It is translated as CASSGHYNSPLHF.

This clone is a singleton in its sample. The genes are TRBV7-8 and TRBJ1-3; 7 bases are a match to TRBD1. The junction had 4 bases not matched to a gene; V was cut back by 5 bases and J by 0 bases. Germline V gene lookup returns CDR1 SGHVS and CDR2 FQNEAQ. The CDR3 sequence is 15 residues long. The CDR3: CASSRDRVSGNTIYF. The CDR3 DNA follows: TGTGCCAGCAGCCGGGACAGAGTCTCTGGAAACACCATATATTTT.

The CDR3 spells CASMLPTGTNQETQYF. In nucleotides, the CDR3 is TGCGCCAGCATGCTCCCAACCGGGACAAACCAAGAGACCCAGTACTTC. The chain has TRBV5-1 and TRBJ2-5, with a possible D match to TRBD1 (6 bases). V was pared by 6 bases and J by 0 bases, with 18 bases between. Germline-derived CDR1 and CDR2 are SGHRS and YFSETQ. The CDR3 totals 16 residues.

This clone appeared a single time. The J gene is TRBJ1-5, the V gene TRBV27; 9 bases align to TRBD1. The ends lost 5 bases at V and 8 bases at J; junction bases unmatched: 10. This CDR3 has 15 residues. Germline assignment: CDR1 MNHEY and CDR2 SMNVEV (reference sequence). The CDR3 nucleotides are TGTGCCAGCAGTCGGGGGGGGACAGGGAATAAGCCCCAGCATTTT. Protein sequence: CASSRGGTGNKPQHF.

The rearrangement joins TRBV24-1 to TRBJ1-1; D gene uncertain. Germline lookup yields CDR1 KGHDR and CDR2 SFDVKD. The CDR3 has 13 residues. V lost 3 bases, J lost 1 base, and 5 bases lay in between. The CDR3 DNA reads as TGTGCCACCAGTGATGTTAAGAACACTGAAGCTTTCTTT. This gives the protein CATSDVKNTEAFF.

The chain combines TRBV19 with TRBJ1-6; D unresolved. This CDR3 has 13 residues. Germline V gene sequence: CDR1 LNHDA, CDR2 SQIVND (reference sequence). V lost 5 bases to trimming and J lost 10 bases, with 12 bases between them. The CDR3 DNA follows: TGTGCCAGTAGTCTAGGGATCGAGTCACCCCTCCACTTT. Protein: CASSLGIESPLHF.

The V and J genes are TRBV3-1 (or the pseudogene TRBV3-2) and TRBJ2-7; possible D gene TRBD1, 6 bases. This CDR3 spans 17 amino acids. Germline CDR1 LGHDT, CDR2 YNNKEL (reference sequence). Deletions cut 7 bases from V and 4 bases from J, with 26 bases between. The CDR3 is CASTPISGTNTIYEQYV. The CDR3 nucleotides are TGTGCCAGCACCCCAATTTCGGGGACAAATACAATATACGAGCAGTACGTC.

The CDR3 region is CASSTEWTDTEAFF. The CDR3 coding sequence is TGTGCCAGCAGCACCGAATGGACGGACACTGAAGCTTTCTTT. The V and J genes are TRBV7-2 and TRBJ1-1; D not certain. The CDR3 covers 14 residues. V lost 5 bases and J 3 bases, leaving 13 bases between the germline ends. CDR1 and CDR2 from the germline V gene are SGHTA and FQGNSA.

This clone showed up just once. The CDR3 protein is CASSLVLTNSGANVLTF. As DNA, the CDR3 is TGTGCCAGCAGCTTAGTACTCACTAACTCTGGGGCCAACGTCCTGACTTTC. The chain recombines TRBV7-2 with TRBJ2-6; D is unresolved. Germline CDR1 SGHTA, CDR2 FQGNSA. This CDR3 is built from 17 residues. Trimming left V 1 base short and J 0 bases short, with 10 bases between.

This clone has only one observation. The chain combines TRBV30 with TRBJ2-3; D tentatively reads TRBD1 or TRBD2 (5 bases each). CDR3 length: 14 amino acids. V was shortened by 0 bases and J by 5 bases, with 12 bases between the two germline ends. Germline CDR1 and CDR2: GTSNPN and SVGIG (reference sequence). CDR3 sequence (DNA): TGTGCCTGGAGTGTAAGGGAGAGGGGAGATACGCAGTATTTT. It encodes CAWSVRERGDTQYF. The full variable domain, completed using reference TRBV30 and TRBJ2-3, is SQTIHQWPATLVQPVGSPLSLECTVEGTSNPNLYWYRQAAGRGLQLLFYSVGIGQISSEVPQNLSASRPQDRQFILSSKKLLLSDSGFYLCAWSVRERGDTQYFGPGTRLTVL.

The chain has TRBV5-1 and TRBJ1-2, with D uncertain. This CDR3 has 15 residues. The germline gives CDR1 SGHRS, CDR2 YFSETQ. Between the trimmed V and J ends, which lost 4 bases and 1 base, there was a span of 14 bases. CDR3 DNA: TGCGCCAGCAGCCTCAACACCGGGAATAACTATGGCTACACCTTC. Its translation: CASSLNTGNNYGYTF.

This chain links TRBV24-1 with TRBJ1-1; 7 bases line up with TRBD1. V lost 3 bases and J lost 4; bases outside the gene matches: 4. This CDR3 region has 14 residues. Germline V gene lookup returns CDR1 KGHDR and CDR2 SFDVKD. In DNA form, the CDR3 reads TGTGCCACCAGTGATAGCTGGGACAGCACTGAAGCTTTCTTT. Its translation: CATSDSWDSTEAFF.

This chain uses TRBV6-5 with TRBJ2-5, with D maybe TRBD2 (5 bases). CDR3 length equals 13 residues. Germline CDR1 reads MNHEY; CDR2 reads SVGAGI. V was trimmed by 4 bases and J by 7 bases, leaving 13 bases between them. The CDR3 loop reads CASSSSFEGTQYF. In nucleotides, the CDR3 is TGTGCCAGCAGTTCCAGCTTCGAGGGGACCCAGTACTTC.